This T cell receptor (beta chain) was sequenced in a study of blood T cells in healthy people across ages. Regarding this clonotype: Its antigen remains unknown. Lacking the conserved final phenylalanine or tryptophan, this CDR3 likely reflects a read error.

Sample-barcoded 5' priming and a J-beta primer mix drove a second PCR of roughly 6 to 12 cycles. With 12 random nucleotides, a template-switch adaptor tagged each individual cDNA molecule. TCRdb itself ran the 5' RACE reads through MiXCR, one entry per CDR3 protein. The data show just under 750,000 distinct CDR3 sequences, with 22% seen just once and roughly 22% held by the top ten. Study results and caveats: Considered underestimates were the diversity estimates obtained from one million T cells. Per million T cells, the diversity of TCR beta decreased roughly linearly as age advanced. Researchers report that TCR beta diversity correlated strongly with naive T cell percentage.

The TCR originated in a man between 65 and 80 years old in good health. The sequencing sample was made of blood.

CDR3 in amino acids: CAISPGQGADTQYL. CDR3 bases: TGTGCCATCAGCCCGGGACAGGGGGCTGATACGCAGTATCTT. The chain links TRBV10-3 to TRBJ2-3; 12 bases align to TRBD1. The CDR3 contains 14 residues. Germline lookup yields CDR1 ENHRY and CDR2 SYGVKD. With V trimmed by 6 bases and J by 6 bases, 4 bases remained unmatched.